Included here is one T cell receptor beta chain sequence, with context. The data are from a study of early T cells in non-severe SARS-CoV-2 infection. V was cut by 0 bases and J by 0 bases, with 15 bases left in between. The germline V gene encodes CDR1 ENHRY and CDR2 SYGVKD. The CDR3 runs 17 residues. A single record per CDR3 protein comes from TCRdb applying MiXCR to the 5' RACE reads. The sample holds 63,000 or so distinct CDR3 sequences; roughly 10% are singletons and the top ten take 5.7%. The sequence came from an adult who was a healthcare worker with PCR-confirmed SARS-CoV-2 infection or an uninfected control (not recorded which). Here the sequenced sample was whole blood, taken at baseline. This chain uses TRBV10-3 with TRBJ2-7; D not certain. The CDR3 bases are TGTGCCATCAGTGAGTCTCGGGCGGCACAACGCTCCTACGAGCAGTACTTC. Protein sequence: CAISESRAAQRSYEQYF.